This T cell receptor beta chain came from a study of shared clonotypes between healthy human individuals. This clone came up once. Its target is unknown. The V gene lost 2 bases and the J gene lost 2 bases, with 10 bases spanning the gap. The CDR3 loop spans 14 amino acids. Germline V gives CDR1 SGHTA, CDR2 FQGNSA. Points from the study as a whole: The generation probabilities recorded for non-shared clonotypes fell below those of clonotypes shared by all four donors.

TCRdb keeps only in-frame clones here, not all; method: immunoSEQ multiplex PCR. Found here are about 2 million clones, 90% to 95% of them singletons; the top ten hold 0.1% to 0.15%. Sequenced sample: naive CD4+ T cells sorted from blood. Subset specified: CD45RA+ positively selected. The V call is TRBV7-2, the J call TRBJ2-7; D is ambiguous. The TCR sequence derives from a man between 18 and 29 years old in good health. In DNA, the CDR3 is TGTGCCAGCAGCTTATACGAGAACGCCTACGAGCAGTACTTC. Residues: CASSLYENAYEQYF.